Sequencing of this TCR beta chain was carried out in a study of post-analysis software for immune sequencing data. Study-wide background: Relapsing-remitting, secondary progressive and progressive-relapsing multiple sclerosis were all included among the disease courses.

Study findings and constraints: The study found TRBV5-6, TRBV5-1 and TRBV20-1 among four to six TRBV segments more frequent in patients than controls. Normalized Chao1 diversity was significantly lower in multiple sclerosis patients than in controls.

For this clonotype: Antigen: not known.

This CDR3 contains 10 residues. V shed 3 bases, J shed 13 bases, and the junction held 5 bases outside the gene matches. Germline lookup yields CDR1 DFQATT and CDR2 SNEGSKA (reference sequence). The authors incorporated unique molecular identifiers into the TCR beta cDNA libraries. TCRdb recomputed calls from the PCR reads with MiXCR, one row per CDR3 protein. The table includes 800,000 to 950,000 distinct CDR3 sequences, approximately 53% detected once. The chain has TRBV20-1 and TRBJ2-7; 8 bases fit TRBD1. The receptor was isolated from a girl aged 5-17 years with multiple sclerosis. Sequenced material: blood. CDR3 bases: TGCAGTGCTAGGAAGGACAGGGTATACTTC. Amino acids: CSARKDRVYF.